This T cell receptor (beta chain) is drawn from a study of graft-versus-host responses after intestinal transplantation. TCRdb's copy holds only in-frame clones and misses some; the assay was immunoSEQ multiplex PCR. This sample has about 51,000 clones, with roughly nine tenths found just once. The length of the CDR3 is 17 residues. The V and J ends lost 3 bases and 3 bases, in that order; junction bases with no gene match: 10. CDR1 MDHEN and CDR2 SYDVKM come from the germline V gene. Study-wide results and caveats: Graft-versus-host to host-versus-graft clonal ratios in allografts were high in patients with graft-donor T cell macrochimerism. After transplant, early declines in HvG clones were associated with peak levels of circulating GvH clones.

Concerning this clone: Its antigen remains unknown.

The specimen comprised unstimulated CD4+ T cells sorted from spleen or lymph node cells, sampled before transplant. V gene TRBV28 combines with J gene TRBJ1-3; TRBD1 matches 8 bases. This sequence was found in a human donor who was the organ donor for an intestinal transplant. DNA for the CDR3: TGTGCCAGCAGTTTTCGCCACTCGGACAGGGTTGGAAACACCATATATTTT. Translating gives CASSFRHSDRVGNTIYF.